These T cell receptor beta chains were read from a single sample in a study of T cell responses to AZD1222 COVID-19 vaccine. Generated by immunoSEQ multiplex PCR, the TCRdb table keeps only in-frame clones and is missing some. This table has about 160,000 clones, around nine tenths appearing once. The source material was peripheral blood, sampled on day 0 of AZD1222 vaccination. The receptors derive from an adult in good health. Both conserved end residues are part of each CDR3. The order of the fields is D gene, J gene, clone size, V gene, CDR3 DNA, CDR3 protein. The D gene is left open where the match is weak. Expanded clones get a size class; other rows say once, few or many, or leave the size out.

d_call: NA
j_call: TRBJ1-2
clone_size: NA
v_call: TRBV2
cdr3_nt: TGTGCCAGCAGTGAAGGTCCGGATGGCTACACCTTC
cdr3_aa: CASSEGPDGYTF

d_call: TRBD1
j_call: TRBJ1-1
clone_size: NA
v_call: TRBV5-1
cdr3_nt: TGCGCCAGCAGCTCCATTGGACCGACAGGGGCTGAAGCTTTCTTT
cdr3_aa: CASSSIGPTGAEAFF

d_call: TRBD1
j_call: TRBJ1-1
clone_size: NA
v_call: TRBV28
cdr3_nt: TGTGCCAGACCCGGGACAGGGGGCACTGAAGCTTTCTTT
cdr3_aa: CARPGTGGTEAFF

d_call: TRBD1
j_call: TRBJ1-1
clone_size: NA
v_call: TRBV5-1
cdr3_nt: TGCGCCAGCAACCCGGGACAGACGCTGAACACTGAAGCTTTCTTT
cdr3_aa: CASNPGQTLNTEAFF

d_call: NA
j_call: TRBJ1-4
clone_size: NA
v_call: TRBV15
cdr3_nt: TGTGCCACCAGCAGAGACGAGAAAGAAAAACTGTTTTTT
cdr3_aa: CATSRDEKEKLFF

d_call: TRBD2
j_call: TRBJ2-1
clone_size: NA
v_call: TRBV25-1
cdr3_nt: TGTGCCACTGGTCCTCTAGCGGGGCACAATGAGCAGTTCTTC
cdr3_aa: CATGPLAGHNEQFF

d_call: NA
j_call: TRBJ2-1
clone_size: NA
v_call: TRBV11-3
cdr3_nt: TGTGCCAGCAGCTTAGGAGGCCTCTCCTACAATGAGCAGTTCTTC
cdr3_aa: CASSLGGLSYNEQFF

d_call: NA
j_call: TRBJ1-2
clone_size: NA
v_call: TRBV2
cdr3_nt: TGTGCCAGCAGTGAAGGAAGGGAGAGGGGCTACACCTTC
cdr3_aa: CASSEGRERGYTF

d_call: NA
j_call: TRBJ1-3
clone_size: NA
v_call: TRBV7-9
cdr3_nt: TGTGCCAGCAGCCAAGCAGGGGAAGACGGAAACACCATATATTTT
cdr3_aa: CASSQAGEDGNTIYF

d_call: TRBD1
j_call: TRBJ1-1
clone_size: NA
v_call: TRBV7-8
cdr3_nt: TGTGCCAGCAGCTTCCGGACAGGGGTAGTGAGGAACACTGAAGCTTTCTTT
cdr3_aa: CASSFRTGVVRNTEAFF

d_call: NA
j_call: TRBJ1-1
clone_size: NA
v_call: TRBV19
cdr3_nt: TGTGCCAGTATCGGGCGGACAGCGGGTGACACTGAAGCTTTCTTT
cdr3_aa: CASIGRTAGDTEAFF

d_call: TRBD1
j_call: TRBJ1-2
clone_size: NA
v_call: TRBV16
cdr3_nt: TGTGCCAGCAGCGAAACAGGGGGAAACTATGGCTACACCTTC
cdr3_aa: CASSETGGNYGYTF

d_call: TRBD1
j_call: TRBJ1-6
clone_size: NA
v_call: TRBV6-2/TRBV6-3
cdr3_nt: TGTGCCAGCAGTTTGAGACAGGGAGTGGGACCCCTCCACTTT
cdr3_aa: CASSLRQGVGPLHF

d_call: NA
j_call: TRBJ2-3
clone_size: NA
v_call: TRBV5-8
cdr3_nt: TGTGCCAGCAGCTTGGGAGCGGACAGCACAGATACGCAGTATTTT
cdr3_aa: CASSLGADSTDTQYF

d_call: NA
j_call: TRBJ2-7
clone_size: NA
v_call: TRBV28
cdr3_nt: TGTGCCAGCAGTTTCGTGCAGGGGCGAGAGCAGTACTTC
cdr3_aa: CASSFVQGREQYF

d_call: NA
j_call: TRBJ1-5
clone_size: NA
v_call: TRBV5-6
cdr3_nt: TGTGCCAGCAGCGTCCGGGACAATCAGCCCCAGCATTTT
cdr3_aa: CASSVRDNQPQHF

d_call: TRBD1
j_call: TRBJ1-2
clone_size: NA
v_call: TRBV18
cdr3_nt: TGTGCCAGCTCACCCAGGGGGCGTAGCTATGGCTACACCTTC
cdr3_aa: CASSPRGRSYGYTF

d_call: NA
j_call: TRBJ1-5
clone_size: NA
v_call: TRBV7-9
cdr3_nt: TGTGCCAGCAGCTTACTCAGAGATCAGCCCCAGCATTTT
cdr3_aa: CASSLLRDQPQHF

d_call: TRBD1
j_call: TRBJ1-3
clone_size: NA
v_call: TRBV2
cdr3_nt: TGTGCCAGCATTTCCACAGGGGGCTCTGGAAACACCATATATTTT
cdr3_aa: CASISTGGSGNTIYF

d_call: NA
j_call: TRBJ1-5
clone_size: NA
v_call: TRBV6-2/TRBV6-3
cdr3_nt: TGTGCCAGCAGTTACTCAAGAGCTAATAGCAATCAGCCCCAGCATTTT
cdr3_aa: CASSYSRANSNQPQHF

d_call: NA
j_call: TRBJ1-1
clone_size: NA
v_call: TRBV7-3
cdr3_nt: TGTGCCAGCAGCCCCGGGGGGGTGAGGAACACTGAAGCTTTCTTT
cdr3_aa: CASSPGGVRNTEAFF

d_call: NA
j_call: TRBJ1-2
clone_size: few
v_call: TRBV28
cdr3_nt: TGTGCCAGCGGCTATGGCTACACCTTC
cdr3_aa: CASGYGYTF

d_call: NA
j_call: TRBJ1-3
clone_size: few
v_call: TRBV28
cdr3_nt: TGTGCCAGCACCACAGGGATGGGAAACACCATATATTTT
cdr3_aa: CASTTGMGNTIYF

d_call: TRBD2
j_call: TRBJ2-1
clone_size: once
v_call: TRBV5-1
cdr3_nt: TGCGCCAGCAGCTCACTAGCGGGAGAGTACAATGAGCAGTTCTTC
cdr3_aa: CASSSLAGEYNEQFF

d_call: NA
j_call: TRBJ1-2
clone_size: NA
v_call: TRBV4-3
cdr3_nt: TGCGCCAGCAGCCAAGAGAGCAGGGAGGGTTATGGCTACACCTTC
cdr3_aa: CASSQESREGYGYTF

d_call: TRBD2
j_call: TRBJ2-7
clone_size: NA
v_call: TRBV7-3
cdr3_nt: TGTGCCAGCAGCTTAGAGGGACCTAGCGGATACGAGCAGTACTTC
cdr3_aa: CASSLEGPSGYEQYF

d_call: NA
j_call: TRBJ2-3
clone_size: NA
v_call: TRBV3-1/TRBV3-2
cdr3_nt: TGTGCCAGCAGCCAAGGGCCCAGGGAAGGAGATACGCAGTATTTT
cdr3_aa: CASSQGPREGDTQYF

d_call: TRBD2
j_call: TRBJ2-3
clone_size: NA
v_call: TRBV24-1
cdr3_nt: TGTGCCACCAGTGATTTACCCGGGACTAGCGGGGGGGCAGGTGATACGCAGTATTTT
cdr3_aa: CATSDLPGTSGGAGDTQYF

d_call: NA
j_call: TRBJ1-5
clone_size: NA
v_call: TRBV18
cdr3_nt: TGTGCCAGCTCACCAACGGGGGGCGGGATGAGCAATCAGCCCCAGCATTTT
cdr3_aa: CASSPTGGGMSNQPQHF

d_call: TRBD2
j_call: TRBJ2-1
clone_size: once
v_call: TRBV11-3
cdr3_nt: TGTGCCAGCAGCTTAGGGGCGGGGGATCAGTTCTTC
cdr3_aa: CASSLGAGDQFF

d_call: TRBD1
j_call: TRBJ2-3
clone_size: NA
v_call: TRBV2
cdr3_nt: TGTGCCAGCAGAGGCAGGGGGCATGCAGATACGCAGTATTTT
cdr3_aa: CASRGRGHADTQYF

d_call: NA
j_call: TRBJ2-7
clone_size: NA
v_call: TRBV27
cdr3_nt: TGTGCCAGCAGTATCAAACCCGGGCACGAGCAGTACTTC
cdr3_aa: CASSIKPGHEQYF

d_call: NA
j_call: TRBJ1-1
clone_size: NA
v_call: TRBV4-1
cdr3_nt: TGCGCCAGCAGCCAAGAGCTATCTGAAGCTTTCTTT
cdr3_aa: CASSQELSEAFF

d_call: NA
j_call: TRBJ1-5
clone_size: NA
v_call: TRBV28
cdr3_nt: TGTGCCAGCAGTTCGACGACGGTCGGAAGCAATCAGCCCCAGCATTTT
cdr3_aa: CASSSTTVGSNQPQHF

d_call: TRBD2
j_call: TRBJ2-1
clone_size: NA
v_call: TRBV6-1
cdr3_nt: TGTGCCAGCAGTGAATTAGCGGGGGGACCCAATGAGCAGTTCTTC
cdr3_aa: CASSELAGGPNEQFF

d_call: TRBD2
j_call: TRBJ2-1
clone_size: NA
v_call: TRBV27
cdr3_nt: TGTGCCAGCAGTTCGGGACTAGCGGGAGGGAGCTCCTACAATGAGCAGTTCTTC
cdr3_aa: CASSSGLAGGSSYNEQFF

d_call: TRBD1
j_call: TRBJ2-7
clone_size: NA
v_call: TRBV5-4
cdr3_nt: TGTGCCAGCAGCTTGAAGAGACAGGGAGTGGAAGAGCAGTACTTC
cdr3_aa: CASSLKRQGVEEQYF

d_call: NA
j_call: TRBJ1-2
clone_size: NA
v_call: TRBV5-1
cdr3_nt: TGCGCCAGCGGGACGGGGGTCAGCGCTAACTATGGCTACACCTTC
cdr3_aa: CASGTGVSANYGYTF

d_call: NA
j_call: TRBJ1-2
clone_size: few
v_call: TRBV4-3
cdr3_nt: TGCGCCAGCAGCCAAGAGGCAGTAGACTATGGCTACACCTTC
cdr3_aa: CASSQEAVDYGYTF

d_call: NA
j_call: TRBJ2-7
clone_size: NA
v_call: TRBV18
cdr3_nt: TGTGCCAGCTCACCAGTTGGAGAAAGTGGGAGCGAGCAGTACTTC
cdr3_aa: CASSPVGESGSEQYF

d_call: NA
j_call: TRBJ1-5
clone_size: NA
v_call: TRBV2
cdr3_nt: TGTGCCAGCAAGGCTGAAGCGGGTAGCAATCAGCCCCAGCATTTT
cdr3_aa: CASKAEAGSNQPQHF

d_call: NA
j_call: TRBJ1-1
clone_size: NA
v_call: TRBV19
cdr3_nt: TGTGCCAGTAGTATTACAGGGAACACTGAAGCTTTCTTT
cdr3_aa: CASSITGNTEAFF

d_call: NA
j_call: TRBJ1-6
clone_size: NA
v_call: TRBV9
cdr3_nt: TGTGCCAGCAGCGTAGCCGGGACAACAATTAATTCACCCCTCCACTTT
cdr3_aa: CASSVAGTTINSPLHF

d_call: NA
j_call: TRBJ1-1
clone_size: NA
v_call: TRBV10-3
cdr3_nt: TGTGCCATCAGTGAGTCGAGACAGATCAACCTTTACACTGAAGCTTTCTTT
cdr3_aa: CAISESRQINLYTEAFF

d_call: NA
j_call: TRBJ2-5
clone_size: NA
v_call: TRBV7-9
cdr3_nt: TGTGCCAGCAGCCACCAAGAGACCCAGTACTTC
cdr3_aa: CASSHQETQYF

d_call: NA
j_call: TRBJ2-6
clone_size: NA
v_call: TRBV9
cdr3_nt: TGTGCCAGCAGCGCTGGGGCCAACGTCCTGACTTTC
cdr3_aa: CASSAGANVLTF

d_call: TRBD1
j_call: TRBJ1-2
clone_size: NA
v_call: TRBV6-5
cdr3_nt: TGTGCCAGCAGCCGAGGACAGGGTACTAACTATGGCTACACCTTC
cdr3_aa: CASSRGQGTNYGYTF

d_call: NA
j_call: TRBJ2-1
clone_size: NA
v_call: TRBV28
cdr3_nt: TGTGCCAGCAGTTTATGGCGGACAGAGCAGTTCTTC
cdr3_aa: CASSLWRTEQFF

d_call: NA
j_call: TRBJ1-2
clone_size: once
v_call: TRBV11-2
cdr3_nt: TGTGCCAGCAGCTTCGGGTGGAAAGGCTACACCTTC
cdr3_aa: CASSFGWKGYTF